These 24 T cell receptor beta chains were all obtained from the same sample, sequenced in a study of T-cell memory formation after mild COVID-19. TCRdb processed the 5' RACE reads anew with MiXCR; each CDR3 protein has one entry. This repertoire shows roughly 120,000 distinct CDR3 sequences, approximately 16% found once; its top ten account for about 14%. Sequencing input: PBMCs or a T cell subset sorted from them (not recorded which). The origin of the receptors is an adult woman who had mild COVID-19 (a few samples of this study predate the infection). Cell type and time point are not known.

This clonotype was detected only a few times. This chain joins TRBV5-6 and TRBJ2-3; D is perhaps TRBD2 (6 bases). Per the germline V gene, CDR1 is SGHDT and CDR2 is YYEEEE. CDR3 length equals 15 residues. With 6 bases removed from V and 4 bases from J, the gap between germline ends came to 18 bases. CDR3 nucleotides: TGTGCCAGCATTAAGCACGGGGAGGTTGCAGATACGCAGTATTTT. This sequence encodes CASIKHGEVADTQYF. The complete variable domain, with remaining parts taken from reference TRBV5-6 and TRBJ2-3, reads DAGVTQSPTHLIKTRGQQVTLRCSPKSGHDTVSWYQQALGQGPQFIFQYYEEEERQRGNFPDRFSGHQFPNYSSELNVNALLLGDSALYLCASIKHGEVADTQYFGPGTRLTVL.

This clonotype was counted a few times. The chain joins TRBV3-1 to TRBJ2-7; TRBD2 matches at 9 bases. Looked up from germline, CDR1 is LGHDT and CDR2 is YNNKEL (reference sequence). With V trimmed by 1 base and J by 4 bases, 5 bases remained unmatched. This CDR3 is 15 amino acids long. The CDR3 loop is CASSQVWSGGYEQYF. In DNA form, the CDR3 reads TGTGCCAGCAGCCAAGTGTGGAGCGGGGGGTACGAGCAGTACTTC.

V and J are TRBV3-1 and TRBJ1-1, with D unresolved. The CDR3 runs 15 residues. Trimming cost V 1 base and J 2 bases, with 11 bases left between them. Germline values: CDR1 LGHDT, CDR2 YNNKEL (reference sequence). The CDR3 sequence is CASSQVMLGNTEAFF. The CDR3 bases are TGTGCCAGCAGCCAAGTGATGTTAGGAAACACTGAAGCTTTCTTT.

This rearrangement joins TRBV15 to TRBJ2-1; the D is unclear. Looked up from germline, CDR1 is LNHNV and CDR2 is YYDKDF (reference sequence). The CDR3 runs 12 residues. Trimming stripped 5 bases from V and 8 bases from J, with 10 bases between. The CDR3 bases are TGTGCCACCAGCGGTCCTTCTTATGAGCAGTTCTTC. Amino acid sequence: CATSGPSYEQFF.

The CDR3 DNA is TGCGCCAGCAGCCAAGAGGGACTAGCTCCCACCGGGGAGCTGTTTTTT. Translated, it gives CASSQEGLAPTGELFF. J is TRBJ2-2 and V is TRBV4-3, with 9 bases lining up with TRBD2. Germline trimming cut 0 bases from V and 4 bases from J; bases unmatched to any gene: 3. Looked up from germline, CDR1 is LGHNA and CDR2 is YSLEER. The CDR3 contains 16 residues.

The chain joins TRBV12-3 or TRBV12-4 to TRBJ2-1, with 8 bases lining up with TRBD1. Losses at the gene ends were 5 bases for V and 1 base for J; bases not matched to a gene: 7. The CDR3 contains 16 residues. The CDR3, as DNA: TGTGCCAGCAGTATTACCGGGACAGGATCCTACAATGAGCAGTTCTTC. As protein: CASSITGTGSYNEQFF.

This chain connects TRBV18 to TRBJ2-7; D is unclear. With 1 base removed from V and 1 base from J, the gap between germline ends came to 20 bases. Germline CDR1 and CDR2: KGHSH and LQKENI. The CDR3 runs to 18 residues. CDR3 protein: CASSPRVISTFPSYEQYF. Written as DNA, the CDR3 is TGTGCCAGCTCACCACGGGTGATATCGACGTTTCCATCCTACGAGCAGTACTTC.

This clonotype was recorded a few times. The chain links TRBV5-1 to TRBJ2-7; no clear D gene. With 0 bases removed from V and 7 bases from J, the gap between germline ends came to 8 bases. The germline CDR1 and CDR2 sequences are SGHRS and YFSETQ. CDR3 length: 12 amino acids. CDR3 sequence (DNA): TGCGCCAGCAGCTTGGAGTGGGTGGAGCAGTACTTC. This translates into CASSLEWVEQYF. The full variable domain, rest sourced from reference TRBV5-1 and TRBJ2-7, is KAGVTQTPRYLIKTRGQQVTLSCSPISGHRSVSWYQQTPGQGLQFLFEYFSETQRNKGNFPGRFSGRQFSNSRSEMNVSTLELGDSALYLCASSLEWVEQYFGPGTRLTVT.

This chain connects TRBV10-3 to TRBJ2-1; 12 positions match TRBD2. This CDR3 comprises 16 residues. The J segment lost 6 bases and the V segment lost 7 bases, leaving 10 bases of the junction unmatched. Germline CDR1 is ENHRY and CDR2 is SYGVKD. The CDR3 loop is CAINPTSGGTSNEQFF. DNA of the CDR3: TGTGCCATCAACCCGACTAGCGGGGGAACTAGCAATGAGCAGTTCTTC.

This clonotype was seen a few times. The V and J genes are TRBV9 and TRBJ1-5, with 7 bases lining up with TRBD1. Germline trimming cut 3 bases from V and 7 bases from J; bases unmatched to any gene: 7. CDR1 is SGDLS and CDR2 is YYNGEE in the germline V gene. The CDR3 covers 14 residues. The CDR3 coding sequence is TGTGCCAGCAGCGGCCCAGGGGGAGGGCAGCCCCAGCATTTT. Its protein is CASSGPGGGQPQHF.

The sample holds many counts of this clonotype. The chain carries TRBV29-1 and TRBJ2-5, with no clear D. Trimming stripped 2 bases from V and 4 bases from J, with 5 bases between. Germline V gives CDR1 SQVTM, CDR2 ANQGSEA. The CDR3 covers 11 residues. CDR3 amino acids: CSVESLETQYF. The CDR3 nucleotides read TGCAGCGTTGAATCCTTAGAGACCCAGTACTTC.

The CDR3 DNA is TGTGCCAGCAGTGAGTCGGGACTAGCGGGAGCAGATACGCAGTATTTT. As protein: CASSESGLAGADTQYF. The V call is TRBV25-1, the J call TRBJ2-3; 14 bases agree with TRBD2. Germline CDR1 is MGHDK and CDR2 is SYGVNS. CDR3 length: 16 residues. The J segment lost 4 bases and the V segment lost 3 bases, leaving 3 bases of the junction unmatched.

This clonotype has just a few counts. The CDR3: CASTDSPYEQYF. CDR3 DNA sequence: TGTGCCAGCACGGACAGCCCCTACGAGCAGTACTTC. This chain joins TRBV6-2 or TRBV6-3 and TRBJ2-7; tentatively, D is TRBD1 (6 bases). Looked up from germline, CDR1 is MNHEY and CDR2 is SVGEGT. Deletions cut 7 bases from V and 2 bases from J, with 9 bases between. The CDR3 spans 12 residues.

The chain joins TRBV9 to TRBJ2-1; D ambiguous. V was pared by 0 bases and J by 8 bases, with 9 bases between. The CDR3 consists of 13 residues. Germline V gives CDR1 SGDLS, CDR2 YYNGEE. The CDR3 DNA reads as TGTGCCAGCAGCGTAGACTTGTCATATGAGCAGTTCTTC. Translated, it gives CASSVDLSYEQFF.

This clonotype was seen only a few times. The rearrangement links TRBV12-5 to TRBJ2-7; D remains unclear. Trimming removed 5 bases from V and 3 bases from J, with 8 bases in between. Germline loops: CDR1 LGHNT, CDR2 FRNRAP. This CDR3 has 12 residues. CDR3 protein: CASGPTVYEQYF. CDR3 DNA: TGTGCTAGTGGTCCGACGGTCTACGAGCAGTACTTC.

This clonotype was seen a handful of times. The J gene is TRBJ2-2, the V gene TRBV12-3 or TRBV12-4; 7 bases fit TRBD2. The V gene end was trimmed by 5 bases and the J gene end by 1 base; junction bases not matched to a gene: 7. The CDR3 totals 16 residues. CDR3 sequence (DNA): TGTGCCAGCAGTCCCTCGGGGAGGGTGAACACCGGGGAGCTGTTTTTT. Its protein product is CASSPSGRVNTGELFF.

The chain has TRBV7-6 and TRBJ2-7; 9 nucleotides agree with TRBD1. CDR3 length: 15 amino acids. V trimming: 1 base; J trimming: 2 bases; junction bases outside the gene matches: 3. Germline CDR1 and CDR2: SGHVS and FNYEAQ. The chain's CDR3 is CASSLGGTGTYEQYF. The CDR3 region has the DNA TGTGCCAGCAGCTTAGGTGGGACAGGGACCTACGAGCAGTACTTC.

This clonotype turned up a few times. The V gene is TRBV6-1, the J gene TRBJ2-7; 7 positions match TRBD1. Germline V lookup: CDR1 MNHNS, CDR2 SASEGT. CDR3 size: 12 residues. J was trimmed by 5 bases and V by 9 bases; bases with no gene match: 7. In DNA form, the CDR3 reads TGTGCCAGTAGTAGGGGGCTGCACGAGCAGTACTTC. Translated: CASSRGLHEQYF.

The chain has TRBV12-3 or TRBV12-4 and TRBJ2-1; 7 bases line up with TRBD2. CDR3 length: 15 amino acids. The V segment lost 4 bases and the J segment 6 bases; nucleotides outside the gene matches: 9. CDR3 loop: CASSSLASGSNEQFF. CDR3 DNA: TGTGCCAGCAGTTCGTTGGCTAGCGGAAGCAATGAGCAGTTCTTC.

This clonotype was counted between two and nine times. This chain uses TRBV7-8 with TRBJ2-1; the D is unclear. The CDR3 has 16 amino acids. Trimming removed 1 base at V and 0 bases at J, with 10 bases between. The V gene's germline CDR1 is SGHVS and CDR2 FQNEAQ. The CDR3 region has the DNA TGTGCCAGCAGCTTAGTGACCCTAGGCTCCTACAATGAGCAGTTCTTC. Translation: CASSLVTLGSYNEQFF.

The gene calls are TRBV7-2 and TRBJ1-6; the D gene is possibly TRBD1 (5 bases). Germline CDR1 SGHTA, CDR2 FQGNSA. Trimming took off 1 base at V and 9 bases at J, with 19 bases between the two ends. The CDR3 runs to 17 residues. CDR3 sequence reads: CASSLGAVGVVLSPLHF. CDR3 bases: TGTGCCAGCAGCTTAGGCGCTGTGGGGGTAGTGCTTTCACCCCTCCACTTT. Looking up the rest from reference TRBV7-2 and TRBJ1-6 gives the full variable domain: GAGVSQSPSNKVTEKGKDVELRCDPISGHTALYWYRQSLGQGLEFLIYFQGNSAPDKSGLPSDRFSAERTGGSVSTLTIQRTQQEDSAVYLCASSLGAVGVVLSPLHFGNGTRLTVT.

V and J are TRBV7-2 and TRBJ1-1, with 11 nucleotides matching TRBD1. Germline lookup yields CDR1 SGHTA and CDR2 FQGNSA. This CDR3 spans 14 amino acids. V lost 3 bases and J lost 6; bases outside the gene matches: 3. The CDR3 spells CASSFRTGGAEAFF. The CDR3 nucleotides read TGTGCCAGCAGCTTCCGGACAGGGGGCGCTGAAGCTTTCTTT. The entire variable domain, with the rest obtained from reference TRBV7-2 and TRBJ1-1, is as follows: GAGVSQSPSNKVTEKGKDVELRCDPISGHTALYWYRQSLGQGLEFLIYFQGNSAPDKSGLPSDRFSAERTGGSVSTLTIQRTQQEDSAVYLCASSFRTGGAEAFFGQGTRLTVV.

The CDR3 protein is CASSLVTGPVVREAFF. In DNA, the CDR3 is TGTGCCAGCAGCTTAGTTACAGGGCCGGTAGTACGTGAAGCTTTCTTT. The chain combines TRBV11-2 with TRBJ1-1, with a tentative D call TRBD1 (6 bases). CDR1 is SGHAT, CDR2 FQNNGV, per germline. This CDR3 contains 16 residues. With 1 base removed from V and 7 bases from J, the gap between germline ends came to 19 bases.

This clonotype was recorded only once. The chain carries TRBV7-9 and TRBJ2-6, with TRBD2 matching over 7 bases. V lost 5 bases, J lost 2 bases, and 6 bases stayed unmatched. The CDR3 has 16 amino acids. Germline CDR1 SEHNR, CDR2 FQNEAQ (reference sequence). The CDR3 DNA sequence: TGTGCCAGCAGCGTATCGGGGGGAGCTGGGGCCAACGTCCTGACTTTC. This sequence encodes CASSVSGGAGANVLTF. Together with reference TRBV7-9 and TRBJ2-6, the CDR3 gives the full variable domain: DTGVSQNPRHKITKRGQNVTFRCDPISEHNRLYWYRQTLGQGPEFLTYFQNEAQLEKSRLLSDRFSAERPKGSFSTLEIQRTEQGDSAMYLCASSVSGGAGANVLTFGAGSRLTVL.